Shown below are 3 T cell receptor beta chains from a single sample sequenced in a study of T cell repertoires in cytomegalovirus infection. These receptors lack a known antigen. One entry per CDR3 protein results from TCRdb running MiXCR on the reads. The sample records about 890,000 distinct CDR3 sequences, 25% to 40% being singletons. This specimen was cultured CD8+ T cells from PBMCs, taken from culture after CMV antigen stimulation. The source of these receptors is a human donor in good health (CMV status not recorded). Some clones in this sample may be carry-over from other donors' samples.

This clonotype was seen only a few times. The chain links TRBV27 to TRBJ1-1; D call uncertain. Between the trimmed V and J ends, which lost 2 bases and 0 bases, there was a span of 10 bases. The CDR3 spans 15 residues. Looked up from germline, CDR1 is MNHEY and CDR2 is SMNVEV (reference sequence). CDR3 in amino acids: CASSLATSMNTEAFF. The CDR3 region has the DNA TGTGCCAGCAGTTTAGCTACCTCTATGAACACTGAAGCTTTCTTT.

The J gene is TRBJ1-6, the V gene TRBV7-2; 7 bases match TRBD1. The V gene's germline CDR1 is SGHTA and CDR2 FQGNSA. The CDR3 runs to 18 residues. V dropped 4 bases and J dropped 0; count of bases not matched to a gene: 9. As DNA, the CDR3 is TGTGCCAGCAGCTCCCGGGCGGACAGGAGCTCCTATAATTCACCCCTCCACTTT. Amino acids: CASSSRADRSSYNSPLHF.

CDR3 amino acids: CASSQVATGAYEQYV. In nucleotides, the CDR3 is TGCGCCAGCAGCCAAGTGGCCACAGGAGCCTACGAGCAGTACGTC. The V and J genes are TRBV4-1 and TRBJ2-7; D may be TRBD1 (5 bases). The CDR3 has 15 residues. Deletions cut 1 base from V and 2 bases from J, with 12 bases between. Germline loops: CDR1 MGHRA, CDR2 YSYEKL.